The 32 T cell receptor beta chains given below trace back to one sample, sequenced in a study of T cell responses to AZD1222 COVID-19 vaccine. TCRdb keeps only in-frame clones here, not all; method: immunoSEQ multiplex PCR. The data hold roughly 100,000 clones, with about 90% observed a single time. The source was peripheral blood, collected on day 0 of AZD1222 vaccination. The receptors shown here come from an adult in good health.

The chain employs TRBV10-3 and TRBJ1-1; maybe TRBD1 (5 bases). This CDR3 spans 15 amino acids. Trimming took off 10 bases at V and 3 bases at J, with 21 bases between the two ends. The V gene's germline CDR1 is ENHRY and CDR2 SYGVKD. The CDR3 protein is CASANQRGLDTEAFF. The CDR3 bases are TGTGCCAGCGCTAACCAACGGGGCTTGGACACTGAAGCTTTCTTT.

This chain joins TRBV4-3 and TRBJ2-7; no definite D call. Germline CDR1 is LGHNA and CDR2 is YSLEER. The CDR3 sequence is 15 residues long. Trimming shortened V by 3 bases and J by 2 bases, and 14 bases separated the two germline ends. The CDR3 coding sequence is TGCGCCAGCAGCCATTCCATCTATAGGCCCTACGAGCAGTACTTC. Its protein product is CASSHSIYRPYEQYF.

V and J are TRBV5-5 and TRBJ1-2; D perhaps matches TRBD1 (6 bases). The CDR3 spans 15 residues. Germline V gene sequence: CDR1 SGHKS, CDR2 YYEKEE (reference sequence). Trimming removed 1 base at V and 4 bases at J, with 14 bases between. The CDR3 loop is CASSLSGGHLYGYTF. The DNA for the CDR3 is TGTGCCAGCAGCTTGTCGGGGGGGCACCTCTATGGCTACACCTTC.

V and J are TRBV15 and TRBJ2-1, with unresolved D. The CDR3 runs to 15 residues. Trimming stripped 1 base from V and 3 bases from J, with 10 bases between. The germline CDR1 and CDR2 sequences are LNHNV and YYDKDF (reference sequence). DNA for the CDR3: TGTGCCACCAGCAGAGCCCGGACGAGCTACAATGAGCAGTTCTTC. Amino acids: CATSRARTSYNEQFF.

The rearrangement joins TRBV5-3 to TRBJ2-5, with 8 bases fitting TRBD1. TRBV5-3 has ORF status, its function being uncertain. The CDR3 length is 15 residues. J lost 4 bases, V lost 5 bases, and 10 bases had no gene match. This CDR3 reads CARRSGQGSGETQYF. DNA for the CDR3: TGTGCCAGAAGATCCGGACAGGGCAGCGGAGAGACCCAGTACTTC.

CDR3: CASSGVPGQGRGEKLFF. CDR3 DNA sequence: TGTGCCAGCAGCGGAGTCCCGGGACAGGGCAGGGGTGAAAAACTGTTTTTT. This chain connects TRBV9 to TRBJ1-4; 9 bases match TRBD1. V dropped 3 bases and J dropped 7; count of bases not matched to a gene: 13. The CDR3 covers 17 residues. Germline V lookup: CDR1 SGDLS, CDR2 YYNGEE.

This chain links TRBV7-3 with TRBJ2-1; D gene uncertain. The V gene lost 3 bases and the J gene lost 4 bases, with 7 bases spanning the gap. Germline-derived CDR1 and CDR2 are SGHTA and FQGTGA. This CDR3 has 13 amino acids. The CDR3 sequence is CASSFTAYNEQFF. The CDR3 DNA is TGTGCCAGCAGCTTCACGGCTTACAATGAGCAGTTCTTC.

This chain links TRBV6-5 with TRBJ1-2; D not certain. The V gene lost 0 bases and the J gene lost 10 bases, with 18 bases spanning the gap. Germline CDR1 reads MNHEY; CDR2 reads SVGAGI. The CDR3 totals 15 residues. CDR3 protein: CASSYSDPTGSDYTF. The CDR3 nucleotides read TGTGCCAGCAGTTACTCTGACCCGACGGGATCAGACTACACCTTC.

The chain carries TRBV9 and TRBJ1-2; 12 bases align to TRBD1. The junction had 7 bases not matched to a gene; V was cut back by 2 bases and J by 2 bases. Germline assignment: CDR1 SGDLS and CDR2 YYNGEE. The CDR3 is made up of 17 amino acids. CDR3 region: CASSVSGTGGSNYGYTF. The CDR3 coding sequence is TGTGCCAGCAGCGTGAGCGGGACAGGGGGCTCAAACTATGGCTACACCTTC.

The rearrangement uses TRBV27 and TRBJ2-1; 11 bases align to TRBD2. Germline values: CDR1 MNHEY, CDR2 SMNVEV (reference sequence). V was pared by 2 bases and J by 9 bases, with 6 bases of the junction left unmatched. The CDR3 totals 15 residues. CDR3 sequence reads: CASSLTSGSGGEQFF. The CDR3 bases are TGTGCCAGCAGTTTAACTAGCGGGAGCGGGGGTGAGCAGTTCTTC.

This rearrangement joins TRBV6-5 to TRBJ1-4, with D unclear. V was shortened by 0 bases and J by 3 bases, with 5 bases between the two germline ends. The CDR3 loop spans 14 amino acids. The V gene's germline CDR1 is MNHEY and CDR2 SVGAGI. The CDR3 protein is CASSYSAANEKLFF. The DNA for the CDR3 is TGTGCCAGCAGTTACTCAGCAGCTAATGAAAAACTGTTTTTT.

This clone was observed once. This chain uses TRBV4-3 with TRBJ1-2; no clear D gene. CDR3 length: 14 amino acids. Per the germline V gene, CDR1 is LGHNA and CDR2 is YSLEER. The V gene lost 1 base and the J gene lost 6 bases, with 12 bases spanning the gap. Here the CDR3 DNA reads TGCGCCAGCAGCCAAGGAGTGGCGACAAATGGCTACACCTTC. This sequence encodes CASSQGVATNGYTF.

The chain uses TRBV7-2 and TRBJ2-3; 8 bases are shared with TRBD2. This CDR3 region has 15 residues. The J segment lost 1 base and the V segment lost 5 bases, leaving 5 bases of the junction unmatched. Per germline, CDR1 SGHTA and CDR2 FQGNSA. DNA for the CDR3: TGTGCCAGCAGCCCCGGGACTAGGGGCACAGATACGCAGTATTTT. It codes for CASSPGTRGTDTQYF. Full variable domain (outside the CDR3, taken from reference TRBV7-2 and TRBJ2-3): GAGVSQSPSNKVTEKGKDVELRCDPISGHTALYWYRQSLGQGLEFLIYFQGNSAPDKSGLPSDRFSAERTGGSVSTLTIQRTQQEDSAVYLCASSPGTRGTDTQYFGPGTRLTVL.

The rearrangement uses TRBV9 and TRBJ1-1, with 8 bases that match TRBD1. The trim removed 3 bases at V and 5 bases at J, leaving 6 bases unmatched. The CDR3 has 14 residues. The germline CDR1 and CDR2 sequences are SGDLS and YYNGEE. CDR3 in amino acids: CASSATGVGTEAFF. The CDR3 region has the DNA TGTGCCAGCAGCGCGACAGGGGTCGGGACTGAAGCTTTCTTT.

V is TRBV5-1 and J is TRBJ1-3; tentatively, D is TRBD1 (5 bases). The CDR3 length is 18 residues. Germline-derived CDR1 and CDR2 are SGHRS and YFSETQ. Trimming removed 2 bases at V and 0 bases at J, with 18 bases between. The CDR3, as DNA: TGCGCCAGCAGCTTATCACTATCTCCAGGGACCTCTGGAAACACCATATATTTT. It specifies CASSLSLSPGTSGNTIYF.

V and J are TRBV14 and TRBJ1-4; D is ambiguous. Germline-derived CDR1 and CDR2 are SGHDN and FVKESK. The CDR3 sequence is 14 residues long. The V gene lost 3 bases and the J gene lost 4 bases, with 9 bases spanning the gap. This chain's CDR3 is CASSQDVYNEKLFF. The DNA for the CDR3 is TGTGCCAGCAGCCAGGACGTTTATAATGAAAAACTGTTTTTT.

J is TRBJ1-6 and V is TRBV12-3 or TRBV12-4; D is unclear. Trimming pared 3 bases from V and 6 bases from J, leaving 6 bases between. The CDR3 consists of 13 residues. The CDR3 DNA is TGTGCCAGCAGTTTCCCGGGTAATTCACCCCTCCACTTT. The encoded protein is CASSFPGNSPLHF.

This clone was detected a few times. The rearrangement uses TRBV19 and TRBJ2-2; 8 bases fit TRBD2. CDR3 length: 17 residues. The germline V gene has CDR1 LNHDA and CDR2 SQIVND (reference sequence). Losses at the gene ends were 3 bases for V and 1 base for J; bases not matched to a gene: 7. The DNA for the CDR3 is TGTGCCAGTAGTATCGGTGGTAGCGGGGTGAACACCGGGGAGCTGTTTTTT. Amino acids: CASSIGGSGVNTGELFF.

The J gene is TRBJ2-4, the V gene TRBV10-1, with 8 bases that match TRBD2. The V gene's germline CDR1 is WNHNN and CDR2 SYGVQD (reference sequence). CDR3 length equals 18 residues. V shed 4 bases and J 2 bases; nucleotides not matched to a gene: 13. This chain's CDR3 is CASSVGTRGRETKNIQYF. CDR3 nucleotides: TGCGCCAGCAGTGTTGGGACTAGGGGCCGGGAGACCAAAAACATTCAGTACTTC.

The J gene is TRBJ2-7, the V gene TRBV11-2, with 9 bases that match TRBD1. The germline V gene encodes CDR1 SGHAT and CDR2 FQNNGV. The V gene end was trimmed by 5 bases and the J gene end by 2 bases; junction bases not matched to a gene: 7. The length of the CDR3 is 15 residues. CDR3 in amino acids: CASSPGQGKAYEQYF. DNA of the CDR3: TGTGCCAGCAGCCCGGGACAGGGCAAGGCCTACGAGCAGTACTTC.

The chain couples TRBV5-1 to TRBJ1-6; TRBD1 might be the D (5 bases). Trimming removed 0 bases from V and 9 bases from J, with 10 bases in between. Germline-derived CDR1 and CDR2 are SGHRS and YFSETQ. The CDR3 runs to 14 residues. CDR3 in DNA: TGCGCCAGCAGCTTGGGAGCCCAGGGTTCACCCCTCCACTTT. Its translation: CASSLGAQGSPLHF.

The chain couples TRBV7-3 to TRBJ2-2; the match to TRBD2 covers 7 bases. The CDR3 is 15 amino acids. Losses at the gene ends were 5 bases for V and 5 bases for J; bases not matched to a gene: 8. Germline V gene data show CDR1 as SGHTA and CDR2 as FQGTGA. The CDR3 sequence is CASSPSGLLTGELFF. The CDR3 region has the DNA TGTGCCAGCAGCCCCTCGGGACTACTAACCGGGGAGCTGTTTTTT.

The chain recombines TRBV18 with TRBJ1-1; D not resolved. V was shortened by 6 bases and J by 5 bases, with 13 bases between the two germline ends. This CDR3 has 13 residues. Per germline, CDR1 KGHSH and CDR2 LQKENI. Here the CDR3 reads CASSPDLGTEAFF. As DNA, the CDR3 is TGTGCCAGCTCGCCCGATTTGGGGACTGAAGCTTTCTTT. Full variable domain (missing parts from reference TRBV18 and TRBJ1-1): NAGVMQNPRHLVRRRGQEARLRCSPMKGHSHVYWYRQLPEEGLKFMVYLQKENIIDESGMPKERFSAEFPKEGPSILRIQQVVRGDSAAYFCASSPDLGTEAFFGQGTRLTVV.

This chain joins TRBV4-3 and TRBJ2-3; D is unresolved. There are 15 residues in the CDR3. V gave up 0 bases and J gave up 4 bases, with 11 bases separating them. Germline V gene lookup returns CDR1 LGHNA and CDR2 YSLEER. This CDR3 reads CASSQDGQSADTQYF. The CDR3 DNA is TGCGCCAGCAGCCAAGATGGGCAAAGCGCAGATACGCAGTATTTT.

The rearrangement joins TRBV6-2 or TRBV6-3 to TRBJ1-1; no clear D. Germline loops: CDR1 MNHEY, CDR2 SVGEGT. The CDR3 spans 13 residues. The V end was cut by 2 bases, the J end by 3 bases, with 7 bases between. CDR3 DNA: TGTGCCAGCAGTTACACCAAGGACACTGAAGCTTTCTTT. Protein sequence: CASSYTKDTEAFF.

The V and J genes are TRBV18 and TRBJ1-2; 11 nucleotides line up with TRBD1. This CDR3 is 19 amino acids long. Looked up from germline, CDR1 is KGHSH and CDR2 is LQKENI. Trimming at V came to 6 bases and at J to 0 bases, leaving 15 bases not matched to a gene. The CDR3 loop reads CASSVKRWDRGEANYGYTF. As DNA, the CDR3 is TGTGCCAGCTCGGTCAAACGTTGGGACAGGGGGGAAGCTAACTATGGCTACACCTTC.

The chain has TRBV5-1 and TRBJ2-2; TRBD1 or TRBD2 may be the D gene (6 bases each). The CDR3 consists of 17 residues. CDR1 and CDR2 (germline): SGHRS, YFSETQ. Trimming left V 2 bases short and J 1 base short, with 15 bases between. The CDR3 region has the DNA TGCGCCAGCAGCTTAGAGGGGGGCTACGGGAACACCGGGGAGCTGTTTTTT. As protein: CASSLEGGYGNTGELFF.

The V and J genes are TRBV27 and TRBJ1-6, with a possible D match to TRBD1 (5 bases). This CDR3 comprises 14 residues. The germline V and J ends were trimmed by 7 bases and 6 bases, with 13 bases remaining between them. In germline, CDR1 is MNHEY, CDR2 SMNVEV (reference sequence). CDR3 residues: CASKRGTGNSPLHF. The DNA of the CDR3 is TGTGCCAGCAAAAGGGGAACGGGTAATTCACCCCTCCACTTT.

V usage is TRBV5-4 and J usage is TRBJ1-1; D is perhaps TRBD1 (6 bases). In germline, CDR1 is SGHNT, CDR2 YYREEE (reference sequence). The CDR3 has 14 amino acids. V was shortened by 3 bases and J by 0 bases, with 9 bases between the two germline ends. The CDR3 DNA is TGTGCCAGCAGCTACAGACAGGTGAACACTGAAGCTTTCTTT. Translated, it gives CASSYRQVNTEAFF.

V gene TRBV3-1 (or the pseudogene TRBV3-2) combines with J gene TRBJ2-1; D remains unclear. The CDR3 has 11 residues. Per the germline V gene, CDR1 is LGHDT and CDR2 is YNNKEL (reference sequence). V dropped 3 bases and J dropped 10 bases, with 7 bases sitting between them. Here the CDR3 DNA reads TGTGCCAGCAGCCATCGTCAGGAGCAGTTCTTC. Protein: CASSHRQEQFF.

The chain combines TRBV21-1 with TRBJ1-1. TRBV21-1 is marked as a pseudogene. The CDR3 contains 13 residues. The CDR3 protein is CASSPRRGTEAFF. The CDR3 coding sequence is TGTGCCAGCAGCCCTCGGAGGGGGACTGAAGCTTTCTTT.

The chain uses TRBV2 and TRBJ2-1; unclear D gene. Germline CDR1 reads SNHLY; CDR2 reads FYNNEI. The CDR3 extends over 14 amino acids. V was cut by 6 bases and J by 0 bases, with 9 bases left in between. CDR3 loop: CASSPVGSYNEQFF. As DNA, the CDR3 is TGTGCCAGCAGCCCAGTAGGCTCCTACAATGAGCAGTTCTTC.